These T cell receptor beta chains were read from a single sample in a study of blood T cell repertoires in COVID-19. Sequenced by immunoSEQ multiplex PCR; TCRdb stores in-frame clones only, minus some. The table has around 100,000 clones, approximately 78% seen once; the top ten hold 9.8%. The sequenced sample was peripheral blood. The receptor source for this set is a man aged 55 to 70 with active or convalescent COVID-19. Both conserved end residues are part of each CDR3. D genes are given only for firm matches. Rows give clone size only sometimes, using once, few, many, or a class for an expanded clone.

TRBJ2-1 | TRBV7-2 | - | TRBD2 | TGTGCCAGCAGCTTAGGGACTAGAGAGGAGCAGTTCTTC | CASSLGTREEQFF
TRBJ1-5 | TRBV2 | - | TRBD1 | TGTGCCAGCAGTGACACGGGACAGAGCAATCAGCCCCAGCATTTT | CASSDTGQSNQPQHF
TRBJ1-2 | TRBV18 | - | TRBD1 | TGTGCCAGCTCACCAAAACAGGGGGTGGTCTATGGCTACACCTTC | CASSPKQGVVYGYTF
TRBJ2-7 | TRBV28 | - | TRBD1 | TGTGCCAGCAGTCCCTGGGGGGGACAGGGGTACGAGCAGTACTTC | CASSPWGGQGYEQYF
TRBJ2-7 | TRBV13 | - | - | TGTGCCAGCAGCTTAAGTCGCGGGCTGAGCTCCTACGAGCAGTACTTC | CASSLSRGLSSYEQYF
TRBJ1-1 | TRBV11-2 | few | - | TGTGCCAGCAGCCTCAACAGGATTGAAGCTTTCTTT | CASSLNRIEAFF
TRBJ2-5 | TRBV28 | - | TRBD2 | TGTGCCAGCAGTTTAGCGGGAGGTCTCCAAGAGACCCAGTACTTC | CASSLAGGLQETQYF
TRBJ1-2 | TRBV19 | - | - | TGTGCCAGTAGTCGTGACAGACGCTATGGCTACACCTTC | CASSRDRRYGYTF
TRBJ2-1 | TRBV11-2 | few | - | TGTGCCAGCAGCTTAGGACCAGGGTACAATGAGCAGTTCTTC | CASSLGPGYNEQFF
TRBJ2-3 | TRBV4-1 | - | - | TGCGCCAGCAGCCGTGGGAAATGGGAGTGGGATTTT | CASSRGKWEWDF
TRBJ2-2 | TRBV28 | - | TRBD2 | TGTGCCAGCACCTTAGACCCCCAGAGGTCGTTTCTAGCGGGCAACACCGGGGAGCTGTTTTTT | CASTLDPQRSFLAGNTGELFF
TRBJ2-3 | TRBV13 | - | - | TGTGCCAGCAGCTTACCGGGTGCAGATACGCAGTATTTT | CASSLPGADTQYF
TRBJ1-6 | TRBV29-1 | medium-sized | TRBD1 | TGCAGCGTCGGCGAAACAGGGGGGACACCCCTCCACTTT | CSVGETGGTPLHF
TRBJ2-5 | TRBV13 | - | - | TGTGCCAGCAGCTTAGAAGGTAGCGCAGAGACCCAGTACTTC | CASSLEGSAETQYF
TRBJ2-5 | TRBV7-2 | few | TRBD1 | TGTGCCAGCAGCCGGGACAGGGGGGAGCAAGAGACCCAGTACTTC | CASSRDRGEQETQYF
TRBJ1-5 | TRBV19 | - | - | TGTGCCAGTAAGGTCCAGGGCACAAATCAGCCCCAGCATTTT | CASKVQGTNQPQHF
TRBJ2-1 | TRBV2 | - | - | TGTGCCAGCAAGCCCGGGAATGAGCAGTTCTTC | CASKPGNEQFF
TRBJ2-3 | TRBV4-3 | - | - | TGCGCCAGCAGCCAAGAGGCGTTAGCCTTAGGCACAGATACGCAGTATTTT | CASSQEALALGTDTQYF
TRBJ1-4 | TRBV5-1 | - | - | TGCGCCAGCAGCTTGACAGGGAGGGACGAAAAACTGTTTTTT | CASSLTGRDEKLFF
TRBJ2-2 | TRBV19 | few | - | TGTGCCAGTAGTGAGTCGTTCCAGGGGCTGTTTTTT | CASSESFQGLFF
TRBJ1-4 | TRBV9 | - | TRBD1 | TGTGCCAGCAGTTCGGGACAGCCTCAGGAAAAACTGTTTTTT | CASSSGQPQEKLFF
TRBJ2-1 | TRBV7-3 | - | TRBD2 | TGTGCCAGCAGCTCCGGGACTAGCGACTACAATGAGCAGTTCTTC | CASSSGTSDYNEQFF
TRBJ1-3 | TRBV4-1 | - | - | TGCGCCAGCAGCTTTGCGGCTGGAAACACCATATATTTT | CASSFAAGNTIYF
TRBJ2-5 | TRBV7-2 | - | TRBD2 | TGTGCCAGCAGCTTTGCGGGAGGGAGGGAGACCCAGTACTTC | CASSFAGGRETQYF
TRBJ1-1 | TRBV12-3/TRBV12-4 | - | - | TGTGCCAGCGGGTCTAGACTGAACACTGAAGCTTTCTTT | CASGSRLNTEAFF
TRBJ2-3 | TRBV3-1/TRBV3-2 | once | TRBD2 | TGTGCCAGCAGCCAAGATGGTCGGACTAGCGGGAGAAGTTATACGCAGTATTTT | CASSQDGRTSGRSYTQYF
TRBJ2-7 | TRBV28 | - | TRBD2 | TGTGCCAGCAGTTTGGGCGGGGGGATACTCTACGAGCAGTACTTC | CASSLGGGILYEQYF
TRBJ1-1 | TRBV7-9 | - | - | TGTGCCAGCAGCGCCCAGGGTGAAGCTTTCTTT | CASSAQGEAFF
TRBJ2-7 | TRBV5-4 | few | TRBD2 | TGTGCCAGCAGCTTGGAAGGGACTAGCGGTTACTACGAGCAGTACTTC | CASSLEGTSGYYEQYF